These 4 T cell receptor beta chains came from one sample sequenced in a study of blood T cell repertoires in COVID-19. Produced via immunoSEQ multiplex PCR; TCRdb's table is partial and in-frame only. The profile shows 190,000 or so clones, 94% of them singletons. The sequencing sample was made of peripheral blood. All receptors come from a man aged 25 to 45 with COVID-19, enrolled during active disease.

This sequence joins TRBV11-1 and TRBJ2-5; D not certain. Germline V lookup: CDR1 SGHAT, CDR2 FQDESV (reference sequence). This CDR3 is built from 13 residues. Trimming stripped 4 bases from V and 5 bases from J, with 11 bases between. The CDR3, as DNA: TGTGCCAGCAGCTCAAGGTGGCGGGAGACCCAGTACTTC. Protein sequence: CASSSRWRETQYF.

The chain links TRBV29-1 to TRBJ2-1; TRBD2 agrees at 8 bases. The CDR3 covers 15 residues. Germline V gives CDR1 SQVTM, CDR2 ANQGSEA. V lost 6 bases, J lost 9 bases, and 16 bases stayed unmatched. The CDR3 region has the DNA TGCAGCGTCGAGGTTGGGGCGGGGGGCCCTGGTGAGCAGTTCTTC. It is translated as CSVEVGAGGPGEQFF.

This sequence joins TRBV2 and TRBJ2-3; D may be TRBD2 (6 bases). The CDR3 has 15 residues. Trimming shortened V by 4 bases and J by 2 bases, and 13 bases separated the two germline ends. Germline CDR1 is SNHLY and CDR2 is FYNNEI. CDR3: CASSGGDGYTDTQYF. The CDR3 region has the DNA TGTGCCAGCAGTGGCGGGGACGGTTACACAGATACGCAGTATTTT. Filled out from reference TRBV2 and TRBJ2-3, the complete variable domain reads EPEVTQTPSHQVTQMGQEVILRCVPISNHLYFYWYRQILGQKVEFLVSFYNNEISEKSEIFDDQFSVERPDGSNFTLKIRSTKLEDSAMYFCASSGGDGYTDTQYFGPGTRLTVL.

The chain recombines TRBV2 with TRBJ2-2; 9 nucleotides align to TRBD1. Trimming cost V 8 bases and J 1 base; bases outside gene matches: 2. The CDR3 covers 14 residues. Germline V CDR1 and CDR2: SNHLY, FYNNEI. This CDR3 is CASEGQGNTGELFF. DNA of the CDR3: TGTGCCAGCGAGGGACAGGGGAACACCGGGGAGCTGTTTTTT.